These 9 T cell receptor beta chains came from one sample sequenced in a study of blood T cell repertoires in COVID-19. TCRdb keeps only in-frame clones here, not all; method: immunoSEQ multiplex PCR. The sample shows 200,000 to 250,000 clones, 83% of them seen only once. The sample taken for sequencing was peripheral blood. The receptors shown here come from a woman aged 50 to 65 with acute or convalescent COVID-19.

This chain connects TRBV11-1 to TRBJ1-6; 9 nucleotides agree with TRBD1. Germline assignment: CDR1 SGHAT and CDR2 FQDESV (reference sequence). CDR3 size: 14 residues. J gave up 7 bases and V 8 bases, and 6 bases lay outside the gene matches. The CDR3 region is CASCPGTGNSPLHF. The CDR3 nucleotides are TGTGCCAGCTGCCCCGGGACAGGGAATTCACCCCTCCACTTT.

The chain joins TRBV3-1 (or the pseudogene TRBV3-2) to TRBJ1-1, with a weak D call TRBD1 (5 bases). Germline V gene sequence: CDR1 LGHDT, CDR2 YNNKEL (reference sequence). The CDR3 length is 14 residues. V was clipped by 5 bases and J by 3 bases, with 13 bases between them. The CDR3, as DNA: TGTGCCAGCAGCAGTTTCAAGGGGTACACTGAAGCTTTCTTT. Encoded protein: CASSSFKGYTEAFF.

The chain is built from TRBV28 and TRBJ1-2, with 7 bases fitting TRBD1. Germline-derived CDR1 and CDR2 are MDHEN and SYDVKM. CDR3 length: 15 residues. V was pared by 5 bases and J by 1 base, with 7 bases of the junction left unmatched. For the CDR3, the DNA is TGTGCCAGCAGTCGGCCGGGACAGAGTAACTATGGCTACACCTTC. Protein: CASSRPGQSNYGYTF.

Here the CDR3 DNA reads TGTGCCAGTAGTAAAATCACTAGCGGGGGGAATGTAGACGAGCAGTTCTTC. It encodes CASSKITSGGNVDEQFF. This chain joins TRBV19 and TRBJ2-1; TRBD2 agrees at 12 bases. Losses at the gene ends were 4 bases for V and 10 bases for J; bases not matched to a gene: 14. Per germline, CDR1 LNHDA and CDR2 SQIVND (reference sequence). The CDR3 loop spans 17 amino acids.

This sequence joins TRBV28 and TRBJ1-6; the match to TRBD1 covers 9 bases. The CDR3 runs to 14 residues. Trimming took 6 bases from V and 10 from J; bases not matched to a gene: 7. Germline CDR1 reads MDHEN; CDR2 reads SYDVKM. The CDR3 region is CASSVGQGKSPLHF. In DNA form, the CDR3 reads TGTGCCAGCAGCGTGGGACAGGGAAAATCACCCCTCCACTTT.

J is TRBJ2-3 and V is TRBV6-5, with 9 bases identical to TRBD2. Germline assignment: CDR1 MNHEY and CDR2 SVGAGI. Losses at the gene ends were 6 bases for V and 8 bases for J; bases not matched to a gene: 6. CDR3 length: 13 residues. DNA of the CDR3: TGTGCCAGCAGATTGGGACTAGCTGGTACGCAGTATTTT. Its protein product is CASRLGLAGTQYF.

V and J are TRBV7-2 and TRBJ2-3; 8 nucleotides align to TRBD2. The CDR3 is 14 amino acids. The J segment lost 4 bases and the V segment lost 4 bases, leaving 4 bases of the junction unmatched. Germline V gene data show CDR1 as SGHTA and CDR2 as FQGNSA. CDR3 sequence reads: CASSSGLASDTQYF. For the CDR3, the DNA is TGTGCCAGCAGCTCCGGACTAGCTTCAGATACGCAGTATTTT.

The rearrangement links TRBV5-4 to TRBJ2-5; D may be TRBD2 (5 bases). Trimming left V 4 bases short and J 7 bases short, with 17 bases between. The CDR3 is 14 residues long. In germline, CDR1 is SGHNT, CDR2 YYREEE (reference sequence). This chain's CDR3 is CASSAGLEKGTQYF. The CDR3 nucleotides are TGTGCCAGCAGCGCCGGACTGGAGAAGGGGACCCAGTACTTC.

The V and J genes are TRBV6-5 and TRBJ2-1; D may be TRBD2 (6 bases). The CDR3 length is 15 residues. Germline V gives CDR1 MNHEY, CDR2 SVGAGI. Trimming left V 6 bases short and J 7 bases short, with 19 bases between. CDR3 in amino acids: CASSPRESGWNEQFF. As DNA, the CDR3 is TGTGCCAGCAGCCCCCGGGAGTCGGGGTGGAATGAGCAGTTCTTC.